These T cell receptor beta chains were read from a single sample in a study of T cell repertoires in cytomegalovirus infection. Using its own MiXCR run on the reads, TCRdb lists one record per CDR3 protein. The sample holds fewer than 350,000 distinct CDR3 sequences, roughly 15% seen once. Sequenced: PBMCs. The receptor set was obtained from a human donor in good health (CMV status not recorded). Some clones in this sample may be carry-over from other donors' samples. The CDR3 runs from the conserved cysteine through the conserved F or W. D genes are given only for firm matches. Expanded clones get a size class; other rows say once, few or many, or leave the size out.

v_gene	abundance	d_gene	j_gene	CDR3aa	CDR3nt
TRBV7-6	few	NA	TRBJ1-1	CASKGLQNTEAFF	TGTGCCAGCAAGGGACTCCAGAACACTGAAGCTTTCTTT
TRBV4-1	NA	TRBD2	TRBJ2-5	CASSQDLSGGAGETQYF	TGTGCCAGCAGCCAAGACCTTAGCGGGGGGGCCGGGGAGACCCAGTACTTC
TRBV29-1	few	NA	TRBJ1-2	CSVGVADGYTF	TGCAGCGTTGGAGTGGCAGACGGCTACACCTTC
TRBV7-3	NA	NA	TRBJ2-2	CASSTTGGTGELFF	TGTGCCAGCAGCACCACCGGGGGCACCGGGGAGCTGTTTTTT
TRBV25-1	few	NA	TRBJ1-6	CASSELRGNSPLHF	TGTGCCAGCAGTGAATTGAGGGGAAATTCACCCCTCCACTTT
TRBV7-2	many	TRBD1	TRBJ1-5	CASSYRGQGQPQHF	TGTGCCAGCAGCTACAGGGGCCAGGGTCAGCCCCAGCATTTT
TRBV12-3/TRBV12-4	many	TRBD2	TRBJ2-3	CASSLRGGGTDTQYF	TGTGCCAGCAGTTTACGGGGGGGTGGCACAGATACGCAGTATTTT
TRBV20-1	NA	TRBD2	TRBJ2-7	CSATPGGGYEQYF	TGCAGTGCTACTCCCGGCGGGGGGTACGAGCAGTACTTC
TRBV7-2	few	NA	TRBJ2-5	CASSPLGIQETQYF	TGTGCCAGCAGCCCTCTTGGGATCCAAGAGACCCAGTACTTC
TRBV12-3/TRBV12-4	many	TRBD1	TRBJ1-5	CASSWDRLNQPQHF	TGTGCCAGCAGTTGGGACAGACTCAATCAGCCCCAGCATTTT
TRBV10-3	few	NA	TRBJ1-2	CAISESPDLTGIYGYTF	TGTGCCATCAGTGAGTCACCCGACCTCACAGGGATCTATGGCTACACCTTC
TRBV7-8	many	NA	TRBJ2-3	CASSQSDTQYF	TGTGCCAGCAGCCAATCAGATACGCAGTATTTT
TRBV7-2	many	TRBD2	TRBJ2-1	CASSQDLAGNPNEQFF	TGTGCCAGCAGTCAAGACCTAGCGGGGAACCCTAATGAGCAGTTCTTC